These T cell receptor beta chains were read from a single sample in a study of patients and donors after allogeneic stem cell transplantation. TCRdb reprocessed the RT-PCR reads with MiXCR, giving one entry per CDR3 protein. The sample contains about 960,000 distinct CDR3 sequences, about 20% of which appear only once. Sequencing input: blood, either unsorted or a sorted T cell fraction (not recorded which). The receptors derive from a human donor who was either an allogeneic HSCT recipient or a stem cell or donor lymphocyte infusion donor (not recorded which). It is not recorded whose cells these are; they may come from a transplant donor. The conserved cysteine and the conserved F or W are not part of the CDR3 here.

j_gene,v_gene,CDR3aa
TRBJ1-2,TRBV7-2,ASSLSGTGHNYGYT
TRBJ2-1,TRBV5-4,ASSFIRGEQF
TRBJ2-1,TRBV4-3,ASSQDARTTYNEQF
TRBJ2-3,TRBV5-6,ASSSTSSISDTQY
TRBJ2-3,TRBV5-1,ASRRRALSTDTQY
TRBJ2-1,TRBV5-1,ASRGRTLDNEQF
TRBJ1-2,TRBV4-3,ASSQGGELIYGYT
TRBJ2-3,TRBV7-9,ASSQGDRQADTQY
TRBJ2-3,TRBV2,ASSERLTDTQY
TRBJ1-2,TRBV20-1,SARGGRDNYGYT
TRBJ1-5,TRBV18,ASSPTSQPQH
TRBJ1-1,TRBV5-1,ASSEGQEAF
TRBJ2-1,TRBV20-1,SASPPGRFSYNEQF
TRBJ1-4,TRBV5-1,ASSPAGIATNEKLF
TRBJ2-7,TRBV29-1,SVGPTSGGPYEQY
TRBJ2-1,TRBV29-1,SLTGEVRNEQF
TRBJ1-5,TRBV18,ASSDKGSRNQPQH
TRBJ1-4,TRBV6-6,ASMVRNEKLF
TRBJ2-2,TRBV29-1,SVTRDRSNTGELF
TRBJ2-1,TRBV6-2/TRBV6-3,ASSRRDRGRNEQF
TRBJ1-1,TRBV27,ASIWGGEAF
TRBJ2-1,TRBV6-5,ASSYSRNEQF
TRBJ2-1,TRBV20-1,SARATGYNEQF
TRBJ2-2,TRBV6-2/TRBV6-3,ASSYQAGGTGELF